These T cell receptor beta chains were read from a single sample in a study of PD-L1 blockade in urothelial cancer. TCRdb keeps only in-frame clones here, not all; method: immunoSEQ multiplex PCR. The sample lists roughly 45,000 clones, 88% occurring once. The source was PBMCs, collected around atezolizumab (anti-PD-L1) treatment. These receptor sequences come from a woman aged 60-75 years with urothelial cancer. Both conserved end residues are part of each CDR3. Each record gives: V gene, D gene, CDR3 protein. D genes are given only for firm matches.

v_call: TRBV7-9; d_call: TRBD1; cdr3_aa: CASSTPGQGLGTEAFF
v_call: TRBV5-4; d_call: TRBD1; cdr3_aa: CASSLQGAWNTIYF
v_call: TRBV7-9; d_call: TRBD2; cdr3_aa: CASSFAGEYEQYF
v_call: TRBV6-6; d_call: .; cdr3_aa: CASSYHRDGNQPQHF
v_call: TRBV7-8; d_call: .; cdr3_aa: CASSLQGRANYGYTF
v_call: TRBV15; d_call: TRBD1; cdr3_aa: CATSRERQGWNEQFF
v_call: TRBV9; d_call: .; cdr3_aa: CASRTGSYGYTF
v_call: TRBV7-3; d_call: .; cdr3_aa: CASSGHEGGPGELFF
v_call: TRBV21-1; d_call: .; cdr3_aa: CASSKGILDRGSGINQPQHF
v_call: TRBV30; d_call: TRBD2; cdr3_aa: CAWAGLAGEEETQYF
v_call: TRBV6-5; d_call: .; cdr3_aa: CASSYSDARGSPLHF
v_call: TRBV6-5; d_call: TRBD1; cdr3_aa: CASSYLDRTNTEAFF
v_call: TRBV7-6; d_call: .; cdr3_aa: CASSQQGGYEQYF
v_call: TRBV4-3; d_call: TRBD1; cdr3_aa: CASSLRGQGAGEQYF
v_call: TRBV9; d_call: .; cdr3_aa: CASSGSGSYEQYF
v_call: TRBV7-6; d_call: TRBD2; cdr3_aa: CASSRLAYEQYF
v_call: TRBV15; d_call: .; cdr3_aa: CATSRDRTNYGYTF
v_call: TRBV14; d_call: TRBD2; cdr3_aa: CASSQVPASGLGAYNEQFF
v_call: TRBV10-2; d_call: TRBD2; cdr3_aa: CASTRTSGPSSYNEQFF
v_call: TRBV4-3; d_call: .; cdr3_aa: CASSQSPTASYNEQFF
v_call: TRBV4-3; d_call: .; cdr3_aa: CASSQVGASSYEQYF
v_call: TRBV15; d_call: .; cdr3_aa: CATSRDFSDRIIAYEQYF
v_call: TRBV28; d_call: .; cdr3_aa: CASRGPWLLEYQETQYF
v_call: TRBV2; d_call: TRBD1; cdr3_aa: CASSELGQKEAFF
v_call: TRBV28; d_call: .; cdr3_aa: CASSSLGTGNEKLFF
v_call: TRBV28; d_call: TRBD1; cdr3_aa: CASSWTGEDYGYTF
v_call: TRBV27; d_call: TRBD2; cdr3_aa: CASSRTSGLSYNEQFF
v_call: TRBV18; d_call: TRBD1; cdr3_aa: CASSPYTQGSTEAFF
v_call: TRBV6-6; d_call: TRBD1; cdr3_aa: CASRYRDSSYEQYF
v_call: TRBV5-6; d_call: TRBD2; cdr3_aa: CASSLVRLAWETQYF
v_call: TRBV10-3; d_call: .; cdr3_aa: CAISESTVNYGYTF
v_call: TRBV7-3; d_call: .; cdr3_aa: CASSLQQGNNEQFF
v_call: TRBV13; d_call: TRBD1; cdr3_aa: CASSLEQGAYNEQFF
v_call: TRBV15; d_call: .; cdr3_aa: CATSRVTGEAFF
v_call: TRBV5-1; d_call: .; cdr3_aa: CASSREPNTGELFF
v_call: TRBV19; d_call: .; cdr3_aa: CASSMPPALAQYF
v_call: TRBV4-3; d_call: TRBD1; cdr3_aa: CASSQDRGHYEQYF
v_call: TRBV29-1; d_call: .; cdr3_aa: CSAHRVFYEQYF
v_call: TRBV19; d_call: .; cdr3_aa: CASSIGGQIRNRPSYEQYF
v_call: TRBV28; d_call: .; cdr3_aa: CASSLGGIAGGYTF
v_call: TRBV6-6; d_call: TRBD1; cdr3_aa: CASSYRTGFQETQYF
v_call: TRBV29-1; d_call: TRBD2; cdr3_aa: CSVRLLAGEQYF
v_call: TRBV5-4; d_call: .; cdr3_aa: CASSIPQGEVWGYTF
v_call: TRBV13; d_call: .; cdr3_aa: CASGSRLYEQYF
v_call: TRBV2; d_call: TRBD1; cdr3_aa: CASRRGTGGSYEQYF
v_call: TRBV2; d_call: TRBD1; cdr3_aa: CASLGTGIIVDYGYTF
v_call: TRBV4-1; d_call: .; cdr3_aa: CASSPGPGVDEQFF
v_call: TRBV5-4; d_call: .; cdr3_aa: CASSLSESSYNEQFF
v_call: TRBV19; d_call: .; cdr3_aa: CASSPNRGSTDTQYF
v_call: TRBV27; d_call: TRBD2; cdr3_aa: CASSSIFRRGGQDTQYF
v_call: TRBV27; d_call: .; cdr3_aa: CASSSTSTDTQYF
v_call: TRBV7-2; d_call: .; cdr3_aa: CASSPLGRNTEAFF
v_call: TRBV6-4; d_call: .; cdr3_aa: CASSDSSWRGLGSYNEQFF
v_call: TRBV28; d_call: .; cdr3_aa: CASSPHGDYGYTF
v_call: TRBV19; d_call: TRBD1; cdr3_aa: CASSVTGRRNTIYF
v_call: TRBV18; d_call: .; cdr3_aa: CASSPRRDSYEQYF
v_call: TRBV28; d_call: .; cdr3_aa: CASSLSTNTEAFF